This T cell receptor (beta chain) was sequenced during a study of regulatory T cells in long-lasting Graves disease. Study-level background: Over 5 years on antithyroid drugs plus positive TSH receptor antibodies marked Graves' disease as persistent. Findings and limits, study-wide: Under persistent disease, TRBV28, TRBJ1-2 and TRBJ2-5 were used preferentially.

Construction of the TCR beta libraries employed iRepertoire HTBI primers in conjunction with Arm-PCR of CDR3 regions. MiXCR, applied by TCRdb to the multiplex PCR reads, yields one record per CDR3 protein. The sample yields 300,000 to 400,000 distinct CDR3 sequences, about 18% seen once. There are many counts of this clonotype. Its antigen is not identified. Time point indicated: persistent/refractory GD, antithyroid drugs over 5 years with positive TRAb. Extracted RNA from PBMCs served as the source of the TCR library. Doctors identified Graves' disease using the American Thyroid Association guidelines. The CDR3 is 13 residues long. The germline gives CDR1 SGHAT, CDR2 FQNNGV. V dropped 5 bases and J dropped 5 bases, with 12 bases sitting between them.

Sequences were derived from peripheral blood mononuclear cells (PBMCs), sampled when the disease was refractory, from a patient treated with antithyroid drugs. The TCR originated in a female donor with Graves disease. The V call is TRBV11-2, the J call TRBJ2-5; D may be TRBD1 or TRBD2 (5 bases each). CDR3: CASSKYGAETQYF. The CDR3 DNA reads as TGTGCCAGCAGCAAGTACGGGGCGGAGACCCAGTACTTC.